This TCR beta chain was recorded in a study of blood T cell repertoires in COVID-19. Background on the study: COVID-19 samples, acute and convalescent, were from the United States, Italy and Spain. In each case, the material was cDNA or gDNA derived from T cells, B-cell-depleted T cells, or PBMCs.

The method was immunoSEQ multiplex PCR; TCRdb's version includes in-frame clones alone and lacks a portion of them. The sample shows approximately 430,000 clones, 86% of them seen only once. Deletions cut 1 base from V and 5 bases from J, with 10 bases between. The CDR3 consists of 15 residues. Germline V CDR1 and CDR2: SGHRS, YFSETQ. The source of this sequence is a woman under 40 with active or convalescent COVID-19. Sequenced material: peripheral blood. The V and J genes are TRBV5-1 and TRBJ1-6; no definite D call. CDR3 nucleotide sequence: TGCGCCAGCAGCTTGAGTGCAGTAAATAATTCACCCCTCCACTTT. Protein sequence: CASSLSAVNNSPLHF.